This T cell receptor (beta chain) was sequenced in a study of blood T cells in healthy people across ages. Then a second PCR, running roughly 7 to 11 cycles, was carried out with a sample-barcoded 5' primer and a J-beta primer mix. TCRdb ran MiXCR on the 5' RACE reads and lists one entry per CDR3 protein. The data hold about 1.6 million distinct CDR3 sequences, with roughly a third observed a single time. This clonotype was seen more than once but under ten times. Its antigen is as yet unknown. Per sample, extraction of total RNA gave at least 5.5 micrograms in every case. The CDR3 is made up of 14 amino acids. Per germline, CDR1 SGHTA and CDR2 FQGNSA. V shed 1 base and J shed 1 base, with 7 bases lying between them. Regarding the study as a whole: The long-lived group displayed more naive CD4+ cells, plus higher diversity, than the aged donors did. With age, beta diversity per million T cells declined roughly linearly, significantly by 40.

The V and J genes are TRBV7-2 and TRBJ1-2; D is ambiguous. This receptor was taken from a woman in her twenties or thirties in good health. The sample taken for sequencing was blood. The CDR3 DNA follows: TGTGCCAGCAGCTTAGAACCGATTAACTATGGCTACACCTTC. Translation: CASSLEPINYGYTF.